The rows below give T cell receptor beta chains drawn from one sample of a study of cytomegalovirus exposure and HLA in healthy donors. Profiled with immunoSEQ multiplex PCR; TCRdb holds only in-frame clones, not every one. There are roughly 150,000 clones in the sample; about three quarters occur only once, and approximately 2.3% lies in the top ten. Sequenced material: PBMCs. Receptors originate from a female donor in good health and CMV-seronegative. CDR3s include the opening cysteine and the closing phenylalanine or tryptophan. A D gene is named only where the DNA matches it firmly. Rows may omit the clone size; those that give it use once, few, many or a size class.

>few|TRBV27|.|TRBJ1-2
TGTGCCAGCAGCCCCGCAGGGGCGATCTATGGCTACACCTTC
CASSPAGAIYGYTF
>.|TRBV11-2|TRBD2|TRBJ2-1
TGTGCCAGCAGTTTCTCTAGCGGGAAGGAGCAGTTCTTC
CASSFSSGKEQFF
>.|TRBV2|.|TRBJ1-4
TGTGCCAGCAGTGACCGGGGGATCGCTAATGAAAAACTGTTTTTT
CASSDRGIANEKLFF
>.|TRBV5-1|.|TRBJ2-3
TGCGCCAGCAGCGTTGATCCGTCTATGCCAACGCAGTATTTT
CASSVDPSMPTQYF
>few|TRBV27|.|TRBJ2-1
TGTGCCAGCAGGCCCGGACTGATAACAGAGCAGTTCTTC
CASRPGLITEQFF
>.|TRBV19|.|TRBJ1-2
TGTGCCAGTAGCCGGGACTACTATGGCTACACCTTC
CASSRDYYGYTF
>.|TRBV6-5|.|TRBJ1-6
TGTGCCAGCAGTTACTGGGCCCCCTCCTATAATTCACCCCTCCACTTT
CASSYWAPSYNSPLHF
>.|TRBV30|TRBD1|TRBJ2-7
TGTGCCTGGAGCCAGGGACAGGGGGCGTACGAGCAGTACTTC
CAWSQGQGAYEQYF
>.|TRBV30|.|TRBJ2-4
TGTGCCTGGAGTGGGGAGGTTCCGGGAAACATTCAGTACTTC
CAWSGEVPGNIQYF
>.|TRBV19|TRBD1|TRBJ1-3
TGTGCCAGTTCCAGGGGGATCACTGGAAACACCATATATTTT
CASSRGITGNTIYF
>.|TRBV6-1|TRBD1|TRBJ2-7
TGTGCCAGCAGTGAAAGGGGACAGGGGTTCGAGCAGTACTTC
CASSERGQGFEQYF
>.|TRBV2|TRBD2|TRBJ2-2
TGTGCCAGCAGAGGCGGGAGCGGGAACACCGGGGAGCTGTTTTTT
CASRGGSGNTGELFF
>.|TRBV7-9|TRBD1|TRBJ2-1
TGTGCCAGCATCCGATCTAAAGGGGGCGAAGACTCCTACAATGAGCAGTTCTTC
CASIRSKGGEDSYNEQFF
>.|TRBV7-2|.|TRBJ2-7
TGTGCCAGCAGCTTAGGACAGATCTACGAGCAGTACTTC
CASSLGQIYEQYF
>.|TRBV6-5|.|TRBJ1-1
TGTGCCAGCAGTTACTCCCCAGGGGACACTGAAGCTTTCTTT
CASSYSPGDTEAFF
>.|TRBV2|.|TRBJ1-2
TGTGCCAGCAGTGACAGGGGTTTGGTGAATGGCTACACCTTC
CASSDRGLVNGYTF
>few|TRBV28|TRBD1|TRBJ1-5
TGTGCCAGCAGCAGGGACAGGGGGAATCAGCCCCAGCATTTT
CASSRDRGNQPQHF
>.|TRBV5-5|TRBD1|TRBJ2-1
TGTGCCAGCAGCAGACAGGGGAGGATCAGCTCCTACAATGAGCAGTTCTTC
CASSRQGRISSYNEQFF
>once|TRBV27|.|TRBJ1-2
TGTGCCAGCAGTTTAGGAGGGTATGGGGGCTACACCTTC
CASSLGGYGGYTF
>few|TRBV6-5|.|TRBJ2-7
TGTGCCAGCAGTTCCGTCGGTTCAGCGAGCTCCTACGAGCAGTACTTC
CASSSVGSASSYEQYF
>.|TRBV7-9|.|TRBJ2-3
TGTGCCAGCAGCTTGTTATCTAGCACAGATACGCAGTATTTT
CASSLLSSTDTQYF
>.|TRBV28|.|TRBJ2-1
TGTGCCAGCAGTCGGGTAGCGGTCTACAATGAGCAGTTCTTC
CASSRVAVYNEQFF
>.|TRBV4-3|TRBD2|TRBJ2-2
TGCGCCAGCAGCCAAGATCATTTTCTTGCGGGGGGCATCACCGGGGAGCTGTTTTTT
CASSQDHFLAGGITGELFF
>.|TRBV29-1|.|TRBJ2-5
TGCAGCGTTGATTCTCAGTCCAGGGAGACCCAGTACTTC
CSVDSQSRETQYF
>.|TRBV7-9|TRBD2|TRBJ2-5
TGTGCCACTACACTAGCGGGAGGCGAAGAGACCCAGTACTTC
CATTLAGGEETQYF
>.|TRBV14|.|TRBJ1-1
TGTGCCAGCAGCCAAGTAGGAACGGGCACTGAAGCTTTCTTT
CASSQVGTGTEAFF
>.|TRBV7-2|.|TRBJ2-7
TGTGCCAGCAGCTTGCACTCCAGCGGAGGGGAGCAGTACTTC
CASSLHSSGGEQYF
>.|TRBV7-3|.|TRBJ2-2
TGTGCCAGCAGCCCAGCGTCAACCGGGGAGCTGTTTTTT
CASSPASTGELFF
>once|TRBV5-1|TRBD2|TRBJ2-3
TGCGCCAGCAGCTTGGTAAGCGGGAGATCTGGAGATACGCAGTATTTT
CASSLVSGRSGDTQYF
>.|TRBV4-3|.|TRBJ1-1
TGCGCCAGCAGCCATCCGGACACTGAAGCTTTCTTT
CASSHPDTEAFF
>few|TRBV6-5|TRBD1|TRBJ1-1
TGTGCCAGCAGGTACAAACAGGGGACTGAAGCTTTCTTT
CASRYKQGTEAFF
>once|TRBV6-5|.|TRBJ2-2
TGTGCCAGCAGGTTCTCCACCGGGGAGCTGTTTTTT
CASRFSTGELFF
>.|TRBV9|.|TRBJ1-2
TGTGCCAGCAGCGTAGCGATAGGAGACTATGGCTACACCTTC
CASSVAIGDYGYTF
>.|TRBV28|TRBD1|TRBJ2-7
TGTGCCAGCAGTCCGGACAGGTTCTCCTACGAGCAGTACTTC
CASSPDRFSYEQYF
>.|TRBV5-1|.|TRBJ2-2
TGCGCCAGCAGCTTGTTCGGCGGATCTCCCACCGGGGAGCTGTTTTTT
CASSLFGGSPTGELFF
>.|TRBV5-1|.|TRBJ1-1
TGCGCCAGCACCCTGAGGGAGGGATGGACTGAAGCTTTCTTT
CASTLREGWTEAFF
>.|TRBV7-8|TRBD1|TRBJ1-5
TGTGCCAGCAGCTTAGACGCAGGGGGACTAGGCCAGCCCCAGCATTTT
CASSLDAGGLGQPQHF
>.|TRBV19|.|TRBJ2-3
TGTGCCAGTAGTACCGCGAGGTGGGATACGCAGTATTTT
CASSTARWDTQYF
>.|TRBV30|.|TRBJ1-3
TGTGCCTGGAGTGGACGGGGGTCCTTCTACTCTGGAAACACCATATATTTT
CAWSGRGSFYSGNTIYF
>.|TRBV7-2|TRBD2|TRBJ2-3
TGTGCCAGCAGCCGTATAGCGGGGGCCTGGGATACGCAGTATTTT
CASSRIAGAWDTQYF
>once|TRBV11-2|TRBD1|TRBJ1-6
TGTGCCAGCAGCCAACGGGACAGGGGAAATTCACCCCTCCACTTT
CASSQRDRGNSPLHF
>.|TRBV4-1|.|TRBJ1-1
TGCGCCAGCAGCCAAGATCAGGGGACTGAAGCTTTCTTT
CASSQDQGTEAFF
>.|TRBV10-3|.|TRBJ1-2
TGTGCCATCAGTGGGGCAGATTTCTATGGCTACACCTTC
CAISGADFYGYTF
>.|TRBV7-2|.|TRBJ1-2
TGTGCCAGCAGCTTAAATTTTCGGGATCACTATGGCTACACCTTC
CASSLNFRDHYGYTF
>.|TRBV29-1|TRBD2|TRBJ2-1
TGCAGCGGGGCCGGGACTAGCGGGAGGAGCTCCTACAATGAGCAGTTCTTC
CSGAGTSGRSSYNEQFF
>once|TRBV7-3|TRBD2|TRBJ2-2
TGTGCCAGCGGGAGGGGACTCGGAAGCCCCGGGGAGCTGTTTTTT
CASGRGLGSPGELFF
>.|TRBV19|TRBD1|TRBJ1-2
TGTGCCAGACATAGGGACAGGGGAAAGGTTGGCTACACCTTC
CARHRDRGKVGYTF
>.|TRBV7-2|TRBD1|TRBJ2-7
TGTGCCAGCAGCTTGGAAGGACAGGGCAGGAGCTCCTACGAGCAGTACTTC
CASSLEGQGRSSYEQYF
>.|TRBV7-9|.|TRBJ2-7
TGTGCCAGCAGCTTGTTGTCTCTAAGCTCCTACGAGCAGTACTTC
CASSLLSLSSYEQYF
>few|TRBV7-8|TRBD2|TRBJ2-1
TGTGCCAGCAGCCCCCTTAGCGGGAGGGCGGGCAATGAGCAGTTCTTC
CASSPLSGRAGNEQFF
>.|TRBV12-5|TRBD1|TRBJ2-5
TGTGCTAGTGGTTTGGGAGCAGGGGGCGGGGAGACCCAGTACTTC
CASGLGAGGGETQYF
>few|TRBV15|.|TRBJ1-2
TGTGCCACCAGTTCCGGTGGACTCCAGGCCTATGGCTACACCTTC
CATSSGGLQAYGYTF
>.|TRBV13|.|TRBJ2-7
TGTGCCAGCAGCTTCCAGTACGAGCAGTACTTC
CASSFQYEQYF
>.|TRBV7-8|.|TRBJ2-1
TGTGCCAGCAGCTTACGACTCGGAAGCCCCGAGCAGTTCTTC
CASSLRLGSPEQFF
>once|TRBV5-4|TRBD1|TRBJ2-2
TGTGCCAGCAGCTCTGGGACAGGAGCGAACACCGGGGAGCTGCTTTTT
CASSSGTGANTGELLF
>.|TRBV18|.|TRBJ2-6
TGTGCCAGCTCACCTAAGAGGGTTGCGGGGGCCAACGTCCTGACTTTC
CASSPKRVAGANVLTF
>.|TRBV5-1|TRBD2|TRBJ2-7
TGCGCCAGCAGCCCCAGCCGACTAGCGGACAACCCCGAGCAGTACTTC
CASSPSRLADNPEQYF